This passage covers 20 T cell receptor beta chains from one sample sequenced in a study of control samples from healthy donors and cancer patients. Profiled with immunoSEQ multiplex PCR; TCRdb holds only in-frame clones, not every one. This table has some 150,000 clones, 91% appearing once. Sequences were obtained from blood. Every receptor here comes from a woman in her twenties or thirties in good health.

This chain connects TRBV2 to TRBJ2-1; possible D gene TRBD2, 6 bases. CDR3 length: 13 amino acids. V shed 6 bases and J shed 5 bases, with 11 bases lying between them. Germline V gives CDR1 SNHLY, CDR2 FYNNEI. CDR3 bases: TGTGCCAGCAGAGCCCCGGGGGACAATGAGCAGTTCTTC. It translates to CASRAPGDNEQFF.

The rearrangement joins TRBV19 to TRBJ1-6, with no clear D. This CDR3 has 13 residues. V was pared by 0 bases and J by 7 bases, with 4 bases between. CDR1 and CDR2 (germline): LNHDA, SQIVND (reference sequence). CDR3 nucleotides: TGTGCCAGTAGTATAGAACGGAATTCACCCCTCCACTTT. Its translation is CASSIERNSPLHF. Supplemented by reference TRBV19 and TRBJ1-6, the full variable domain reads DGGITQSPKYLFRKEGQNVTLSCEQNLNHDAMYWYRQDPGQGLRLIYYSQIVNDFQKGDIAEGYSVSREKKESFPLTVTSAQKNPTAFYLCASSIERNSPLHFGNGTRLTVT.

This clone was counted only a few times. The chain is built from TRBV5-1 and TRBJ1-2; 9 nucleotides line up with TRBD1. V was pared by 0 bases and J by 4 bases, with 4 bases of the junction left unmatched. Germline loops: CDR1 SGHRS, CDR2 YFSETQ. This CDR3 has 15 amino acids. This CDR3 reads CASSLEGQGPYGYTF. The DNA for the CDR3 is TGCGCCAGCAGCTTGGAGGGACAGGGCCCCTATGGCTACACCTTC.

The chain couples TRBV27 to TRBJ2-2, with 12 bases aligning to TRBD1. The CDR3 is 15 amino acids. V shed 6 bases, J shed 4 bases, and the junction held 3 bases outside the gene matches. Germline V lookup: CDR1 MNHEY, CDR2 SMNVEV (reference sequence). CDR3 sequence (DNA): TGTGCCAGCAGGGGACAGGGGGCTCTCACCGGGGAGCTGTTTTTT. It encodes CASRGQGALTGELFF.

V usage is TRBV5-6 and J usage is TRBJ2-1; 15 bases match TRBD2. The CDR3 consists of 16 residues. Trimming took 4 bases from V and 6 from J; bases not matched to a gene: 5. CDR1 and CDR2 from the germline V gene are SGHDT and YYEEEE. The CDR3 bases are TGTGCCAGCAGCCTCCGGACTAGCGGGGGGGCCAATGAGCAGTTCTTC. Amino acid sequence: CASSLRTSGGANEQFF. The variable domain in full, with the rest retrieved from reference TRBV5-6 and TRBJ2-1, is DAGVTQSPTHLIKTRGQQVTLRCSPKSGHDTVSWYQQALGQGPQFIFQYYEEEERQRGNFPDRFSGHQFPNYSSELNVNALLLGDSALYLCASSLRTSGGANEQFFGPGTRLTVL.

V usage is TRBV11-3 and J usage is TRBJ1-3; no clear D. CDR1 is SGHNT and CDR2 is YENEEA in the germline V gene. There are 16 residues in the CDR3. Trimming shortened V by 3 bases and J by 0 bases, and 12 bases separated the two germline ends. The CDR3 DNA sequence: TGTGCCAGCAGCTTGAGAGGGCAAAGCTCTGGAAACACCATATATTTT. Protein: CASSLRGQSSGNTIYF.

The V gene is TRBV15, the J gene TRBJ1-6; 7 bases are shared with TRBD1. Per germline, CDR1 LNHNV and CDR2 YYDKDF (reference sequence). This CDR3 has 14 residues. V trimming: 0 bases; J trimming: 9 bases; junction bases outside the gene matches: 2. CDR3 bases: TGTGCCACCAGCAGAGATCGGGACAGTTCACCCCTCCACTTT. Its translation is CATSRDRDSSPLHF.

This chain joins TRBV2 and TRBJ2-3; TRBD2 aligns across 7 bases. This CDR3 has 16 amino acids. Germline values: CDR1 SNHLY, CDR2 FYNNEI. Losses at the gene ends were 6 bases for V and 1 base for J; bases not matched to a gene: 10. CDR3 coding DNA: TGTGCCAGCAGCCTCGCGGGGGTTAGGGGCACAGATACGCAGTATTTT. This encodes CASSLAGVRGTDTQYF.

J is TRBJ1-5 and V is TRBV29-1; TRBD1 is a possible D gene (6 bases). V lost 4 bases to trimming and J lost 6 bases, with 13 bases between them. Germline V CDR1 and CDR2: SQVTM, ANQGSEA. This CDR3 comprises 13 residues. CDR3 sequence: CSVGAGVSQPQHF. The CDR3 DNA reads TGCAGCGTTGGGGCAGGGGTCAGTCAGCCCCAGCATTTT.

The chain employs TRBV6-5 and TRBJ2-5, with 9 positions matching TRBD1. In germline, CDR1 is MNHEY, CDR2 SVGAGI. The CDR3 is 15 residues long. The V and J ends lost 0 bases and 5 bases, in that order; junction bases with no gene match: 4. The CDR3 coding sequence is TGTGCCAGCAGTTACTCGACAGGGGGGGTGGAGACCCAGTACTTC. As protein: CASSYSTGGVETQYF.

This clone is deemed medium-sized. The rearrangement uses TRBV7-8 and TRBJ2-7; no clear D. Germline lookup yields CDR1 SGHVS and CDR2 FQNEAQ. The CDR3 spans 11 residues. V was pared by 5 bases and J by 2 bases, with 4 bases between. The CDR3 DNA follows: TGTGCCAGCAGCCCAGCCTACGAGCAGTACTTC. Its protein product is CASSPAYEQYF.

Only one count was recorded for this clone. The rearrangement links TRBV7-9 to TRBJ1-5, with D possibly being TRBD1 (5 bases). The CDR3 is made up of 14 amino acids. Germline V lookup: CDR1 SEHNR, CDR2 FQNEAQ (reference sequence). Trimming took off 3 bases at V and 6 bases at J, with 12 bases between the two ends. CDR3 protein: CASSLGQGGQPQHF. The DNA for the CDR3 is TGTGCCAGCAGCTTGGGGCAGGGCGGTCAGCCCCAGCATTTT.

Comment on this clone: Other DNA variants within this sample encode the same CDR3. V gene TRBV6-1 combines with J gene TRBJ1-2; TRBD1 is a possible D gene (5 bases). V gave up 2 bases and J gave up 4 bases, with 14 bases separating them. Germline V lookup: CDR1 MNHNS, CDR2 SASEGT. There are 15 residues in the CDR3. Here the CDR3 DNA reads TGTGCCAGCAGTGAATCACGGGGGACCCCCTATGGCTACACCTTC. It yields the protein CASSESRGTPYGYTF.

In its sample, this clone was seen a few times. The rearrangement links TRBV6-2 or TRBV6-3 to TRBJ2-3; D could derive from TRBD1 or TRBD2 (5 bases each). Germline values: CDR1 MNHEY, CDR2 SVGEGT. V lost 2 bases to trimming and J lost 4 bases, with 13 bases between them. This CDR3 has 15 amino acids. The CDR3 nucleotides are TGTGCCAGCAGTTACGGGGGAGAGGGATCAGATACGCAGTATTTT. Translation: CASSYGGEGSDTQYF.

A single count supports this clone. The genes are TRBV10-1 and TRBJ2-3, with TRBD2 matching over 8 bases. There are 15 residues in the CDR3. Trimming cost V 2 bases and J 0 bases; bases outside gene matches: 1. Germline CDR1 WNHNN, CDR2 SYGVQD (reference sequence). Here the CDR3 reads CASSEVAGSTDTQYF. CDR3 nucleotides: TGCGCCAGCAGTGAGGTAGCGGGGAGCACAGATACGCAGTATTTT.

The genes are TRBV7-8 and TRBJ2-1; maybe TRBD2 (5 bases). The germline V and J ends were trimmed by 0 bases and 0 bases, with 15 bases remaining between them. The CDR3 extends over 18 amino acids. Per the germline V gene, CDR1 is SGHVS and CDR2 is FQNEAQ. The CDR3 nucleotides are TGTGCCAGCAGCTTAGCCTATTTACTAGGAAGCTCCTACAATGAGCAGTTCTTC. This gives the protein CASSLAYLLGSSYNEQFF.

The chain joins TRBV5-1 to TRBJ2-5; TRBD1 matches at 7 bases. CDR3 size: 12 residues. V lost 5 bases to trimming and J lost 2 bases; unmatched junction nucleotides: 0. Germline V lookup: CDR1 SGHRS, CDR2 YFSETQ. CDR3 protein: CASRTGQETQYF. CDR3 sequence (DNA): TGCGCCAGCAGGACAGGGCAAGAGACCCAGTACTTC.

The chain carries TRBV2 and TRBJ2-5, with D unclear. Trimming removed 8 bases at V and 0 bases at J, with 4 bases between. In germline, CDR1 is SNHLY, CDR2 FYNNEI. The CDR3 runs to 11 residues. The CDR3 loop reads CASGYQETQYF. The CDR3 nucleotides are TGTGCCAGCGGCTACCAAGAGACCCAGTACTTC.

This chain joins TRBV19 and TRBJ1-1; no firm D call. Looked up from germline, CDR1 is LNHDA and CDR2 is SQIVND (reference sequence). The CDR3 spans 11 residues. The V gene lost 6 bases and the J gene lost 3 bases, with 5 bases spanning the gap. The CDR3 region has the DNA TGTGCCAGTAGGGTGGACACTGAAGCTTTCTTT. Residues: CASRVDTEAFF.

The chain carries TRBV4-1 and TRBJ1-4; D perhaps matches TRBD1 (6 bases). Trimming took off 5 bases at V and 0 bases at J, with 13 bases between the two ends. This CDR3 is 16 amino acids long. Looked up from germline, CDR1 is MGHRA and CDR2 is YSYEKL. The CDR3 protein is CASSSSGTTTNEKLFF. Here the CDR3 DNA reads TGCGCCAGCAGCTCCTCCGGGACAACAACTAATGAAAAACTGTTTTTT.